Detailed here is one T cell receptor (beta chain). Study processing details: Counts of nucleated cells, estimated from reference gene primer amplification, were obtained. Profiling relied on immunoSEQ multiplex PCR, and the TCRdb table lists in-frame clones only, not all of them. V, J and clone size are taken as reported in that table, and D and trimming were inferred from the DNA itself. The sample contains roughly 100,000 clones, roughly 90% of which appear only once. These data originate in a study of blood T cell repertoires in COVID-19. The CDR3 is 13 residues long. The V gene end was trimmed by 6 bases and the J gene end by 9 bases; junction bases not matched to a gene: 10. CDR1 is SNHLY, CDR2 FYNNEI, per germline.

The sample was peripheral blood. This chain connects TRBV2 to TRBJ2-5; 7 bases line up with TRBD2. The source is a woman aged 55-70 years with acute or convalescent COVID-19. CDR3 in amino acids: CASRPQQAGAQYF. CDR3 sequence (DNA): TGTGCCAGCAGACCCCAACAGGCGGGGGCCCAGTACTTC.